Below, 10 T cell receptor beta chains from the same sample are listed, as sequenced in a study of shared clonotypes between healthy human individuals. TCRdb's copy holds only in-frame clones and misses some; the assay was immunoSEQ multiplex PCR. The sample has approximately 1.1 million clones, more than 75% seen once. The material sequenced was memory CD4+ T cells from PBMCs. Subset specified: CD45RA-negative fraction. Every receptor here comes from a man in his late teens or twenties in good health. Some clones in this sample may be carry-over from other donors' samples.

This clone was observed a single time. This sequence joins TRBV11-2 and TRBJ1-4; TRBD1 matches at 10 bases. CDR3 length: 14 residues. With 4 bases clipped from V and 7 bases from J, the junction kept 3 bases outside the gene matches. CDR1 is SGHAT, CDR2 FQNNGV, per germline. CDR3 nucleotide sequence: TGTGCCAGCAGCTCCGGACAGGGGGGTGAAAAACTGTTTTTT. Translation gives CASSSGQGGEKLFF. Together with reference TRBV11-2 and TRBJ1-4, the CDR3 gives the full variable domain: EAGVAQSPRYKIIEKRQSVAFWCNPISGHATLYWYQQILGQGPKLLIQFQNNGVVDDSQLPKDRFSAERLKGVDSTLKIQPAKLEDSAVYLCASSSGQGGEKLFFGSGTQLSVL.

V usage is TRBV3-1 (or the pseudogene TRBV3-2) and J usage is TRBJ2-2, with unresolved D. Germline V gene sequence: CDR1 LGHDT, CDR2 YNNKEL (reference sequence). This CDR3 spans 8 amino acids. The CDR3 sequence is CHTGELFF. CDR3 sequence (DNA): TGTCACACCGGGGAGCTGTTTTTT.

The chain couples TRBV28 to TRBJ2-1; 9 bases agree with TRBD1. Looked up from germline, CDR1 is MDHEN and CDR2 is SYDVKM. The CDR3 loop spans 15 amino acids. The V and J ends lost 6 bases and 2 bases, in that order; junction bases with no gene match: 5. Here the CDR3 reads CASRRTGVAYNEQFF. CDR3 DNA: TGTGCCAGCAGGCGGACAGGGGTAGCCTACAATGAGCAGTTCTTC.

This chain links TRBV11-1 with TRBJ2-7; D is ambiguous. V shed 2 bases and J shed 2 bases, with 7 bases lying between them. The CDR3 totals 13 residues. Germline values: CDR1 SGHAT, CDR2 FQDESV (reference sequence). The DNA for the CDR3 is TGTGCCAGCAGCTTACGACACCCCTACGAGCAGTACTTC. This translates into CASSLRHPYEQYF. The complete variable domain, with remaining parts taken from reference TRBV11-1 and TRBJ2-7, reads EAEVAQSPRYKITEKSQAVAFWCDPISGHATLYWYRQILGQGPELLVQFQDESVVDDSQLPKDRFSAERLKGVDSTLKIQPAELGDSAMYLCASSLRHPYEQYFGPGTRLTVT.

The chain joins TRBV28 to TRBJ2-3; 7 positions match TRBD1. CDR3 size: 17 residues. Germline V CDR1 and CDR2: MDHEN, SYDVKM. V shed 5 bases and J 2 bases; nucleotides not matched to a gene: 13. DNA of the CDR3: TGTGCCAGCAGTCCCCAGCCCGGGACAGCCTACACAGATACGCAGTATTTT. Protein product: CASSPQPGTAYTDTQYF.

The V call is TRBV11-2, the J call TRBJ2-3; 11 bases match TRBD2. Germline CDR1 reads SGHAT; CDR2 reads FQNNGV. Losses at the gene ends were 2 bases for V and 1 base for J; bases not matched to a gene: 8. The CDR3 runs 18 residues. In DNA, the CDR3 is TGTGCCAGCAGCTTAAGGCCTGGACTAGCGGGCCGCACAGATACGCAGTATTTT. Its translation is CASSLRPGLAGRTDTQYF.

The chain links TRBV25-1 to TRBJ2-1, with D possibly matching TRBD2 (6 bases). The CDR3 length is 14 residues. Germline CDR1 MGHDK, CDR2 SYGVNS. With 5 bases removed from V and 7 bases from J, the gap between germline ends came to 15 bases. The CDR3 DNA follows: TGTGCCAGCAGTCCTCGGGGGAGGCGGAATGAGCAGTTCTTC. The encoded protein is CASSPRGRRNEQFF.

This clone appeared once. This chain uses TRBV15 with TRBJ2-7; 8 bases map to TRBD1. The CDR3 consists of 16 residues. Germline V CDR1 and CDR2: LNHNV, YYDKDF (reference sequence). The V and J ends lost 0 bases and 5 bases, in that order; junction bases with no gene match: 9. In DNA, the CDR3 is TGTGCCACCAGCAGAGATGATCCTCGACAGGGGAACGAGCAGTACTTC. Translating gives CATSRDDPRQGNEQYF.

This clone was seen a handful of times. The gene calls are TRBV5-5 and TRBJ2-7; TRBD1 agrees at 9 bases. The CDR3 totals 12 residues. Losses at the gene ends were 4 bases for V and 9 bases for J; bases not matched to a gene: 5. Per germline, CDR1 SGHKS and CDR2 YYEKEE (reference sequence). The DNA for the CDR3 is TGTGCCAGCAGCCCGGGACAGGGATTGCAGTACTTC. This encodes CASSPGQGLQYF.

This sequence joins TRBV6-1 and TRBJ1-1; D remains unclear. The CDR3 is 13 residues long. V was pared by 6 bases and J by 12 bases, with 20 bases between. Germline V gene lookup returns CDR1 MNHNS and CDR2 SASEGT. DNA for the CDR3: TGTGCCAGCAGCTCGAACGGGGTCGCGGGGTCTTTCTTT. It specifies CASSSNGVAGSFF.